This T cell receptor (beta chain) emerged from a study of identical twins (dated by TCRdb to about 2016). Concerning the study at large: To test whether fetal clonotypes persist, the study used deep sequencing on TCR alpha and beta repertoires from monozygotic twins, unrelated adults of various ages, and cord blood. To rule out contamination, the twin experiments were replicated at different times with different library preparation protocols.

V and J lose 6 bases and 2 bases, and a span of 13 bases separates them. Via the germline V gene (reference sequence), CDR1 is MNHNY and CDR2 SVGAGI. Reading from cysteine to phenylalanine, the CDR3 counts 14 amino acids. Of all the DNA, just the CDR3 is kept, 42 bases in frame from base 1. With respect to this clonotype: Its target antigen remains unknown. No much larger clone exists at a distance of one base, and base qualities are not known.

Library method: 5' RACE. The instrument was an Illumina HiSeq 2000. Template switching added a universal primer binding site, and the final cDNA carried a unique molecular identifier that allowed TCR cDNA molecules to be counted accurately. Specific primers in the conserved constant-segment region were used to synthesize first-strand cDNA for TCR alpha and beta chains. To control for contamination, every cDNA library was double barcoded, receiving both a SMART-Mk sample barcode and Illumina barcodes. TruSeq adapter sequences, together with Illumina sample barcodes, were added in two successive PCR steps. The TCR alpha and beta cDNA libraries were sequenced on the Illumina HiSeq platform using custom primers. As for how the authors treated the data: Raw reads were processed with MiGEC to extract unique molecular identifiers, and MiXCR was used to determine CDR3 positions. For each individual, recombination models were inferred using an EM algorithm with the repgenHMM and IGoR tools. Shared clonotypes were analyzed with the tcR package in R, and sharing was normalized by the product of cloneset sizes. Out-of-frame nonproductive sequences were analyzed to study raw recombination free of thymic and clonal selection effects. TCRdb trimmed public reads at Q25 via fastp, called clones via MiXCR and kept in-frame beta chains. One record per CDR3 amino acid sequence lists the most common genes and DNA. The V and J calls come from TCRdb's annotation, not from the publication. For this sample the table gives around 1.7 million distinct CDR3 sequences, of which 25% to 35% were detected only once. More than 0.25% of the sample is in the top ten clones.

Only healthy Caucasian donors were included. Overall study outcomes, separate from this receptor: Fewer insertions were carried by abundant cord blood beta clonotypes, a similar but weaker trend appeared in young adult naive repertoires, and no such trend appeared in memory repertoires. In beta out-of-frame sequences, excess twin sharing was weaker, because having fewer shared sequences lowered the signal-to-noise ratio. Conclusions relied on cross-sectional statistical analysis, since the same donors could not be followed over many years. In monozygotic twins, recombination models systematically underestimated out-of-frame TCR alpha sharing, but the models matched the sharing seen between unrelated individuals. Invariant T cells such as MAIT and iNKT could partly confound zero-insertion analyses, although diverse VJ usage argued against such confounding for most clonotypes. Out-of-frame TCR alpha sequences shared between twins showed an excess of low generation-probability sequences compared with coincidental sharing between unrelated individuals.

The chain links TRBV6-6 with TRBJ1-2; the D gene is perhaps TRBD1, from 5 matching bases. This TCR was sampled from a newborn girl in good health. Input material: cord blood. The CDR3 region reads CASSRSWGNYGYTF. The DNA sequence follows: TGTGCCAGCAGCCGAAGTTGGGGGAACTATGGCTACACCTTC.